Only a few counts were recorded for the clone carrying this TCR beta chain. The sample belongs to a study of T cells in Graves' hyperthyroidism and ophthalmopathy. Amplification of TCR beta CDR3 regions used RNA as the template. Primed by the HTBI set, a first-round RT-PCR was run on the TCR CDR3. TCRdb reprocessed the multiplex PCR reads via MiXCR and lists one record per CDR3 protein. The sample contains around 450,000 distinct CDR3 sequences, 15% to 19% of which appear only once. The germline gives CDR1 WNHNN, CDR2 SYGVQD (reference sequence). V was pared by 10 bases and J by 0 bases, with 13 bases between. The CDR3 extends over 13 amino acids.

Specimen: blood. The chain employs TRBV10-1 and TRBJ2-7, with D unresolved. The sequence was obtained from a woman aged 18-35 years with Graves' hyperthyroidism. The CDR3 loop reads CATERLSSYEQYF. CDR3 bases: TGCGCCACGGAACGGCTAAGCTCCTACGAGCAGTACTTC.